A selection of T cell receptor beta chains follows, all from one sample in a study of blood T cell repertoires in COVID-19. Only in-frame clones appear in the TCRdb table, and some are missing; sequencing was by immunoSEQ multiplex PCR. The top ten clones hold more than 5.5% of a sample with approximately 240,000 clones, under 85% of them seen once. The material sequenced was peripheral blood. All receptors come from a human donor in a cohort sampled during active COVID-19. The CDR3 runs from the conserved cysteine through the conserved F or W. Each record gives: J gene, V gene, D gene, clone size, CDR3 DNA, CDR3 protein. D genes are given only for firm matches. Clone size is given for some rows only: seen once, a few or many times, or a class if the clone is expanded.

TRBJ2-7 TRBV5-1 NA NA TGCGCCAGCAGCTTAGGCGGGTCCTCCTACGAGCAGTACTTC CASSLGGSSYEQYF
TRBJ2-3 TRBV6-5 NA NA TGTGCCAGCAGTTACTCCGCGACAGATACGCAGTATTTT CASSYSATDTQYF
TRBJ2-7 TRBV11-2 TRBD1 NA TGTGCCAGCAGCTTAGATCGGACAGGTGCCTACGAGCAGTACTTC CASSLDRTGAYEQYF
TRBJ2-7 TRBV7-9 NA few TGTGCCAGCAGCTTAGACGGGGTCCCCTCCTACGAGCAGTACTTC CASSLDGVPSYEQYF
TRBJ2-1 TRBV3-1/TRBV3-2 TRBD1 NA TGTGCCAGCAGCCAAGACGGGACAGGGGGCATATATGAGCAGTTCTTC CASSQDGTGGIYEQFF
TRBJ2-1 TRBV18 NA NA TGTGCCAGCTCGCCGTTTAGCAGCTCCTACAATGAGCAGTTCTTC CASSPFSSSYNEQFF
TRBJ2-2 TRBV19 TRBD2 NA TGTGCCAGTAGTCTTACTAGCGGGGCGAACACCGGGGAGCTGTTTTTT CASSLTSGANTGELFF
TRBJ1-2 TRBV3-1/TRBV3-2 NA NA TGTGCCAGCAGCCAAGGGGGGCAGGAGTTTAACTATGGCTACACCTTC CASSQGGQEFNYGYTF
TRBJ1-6 TRBV7-9 TRBD1 NA TGTGCCAGCAGCTTAGGGGGACAGGGGAATTCACCCCTCCACTTT CASSLGGQGNSPLHF
TRBJ2-7 TRBV28 NA NA TGTGCCAGCACCCTGGACAGCTGGTACGAGCAGTACTTC CASTLDSWYEQYF
TRBJ2-5 TRBV5-1 NA once TGCGCCAGCAGCTCCAGTAGCCCGGAGACCCAGTACTTC CASSSSSPETQYF
TRBJ1-4 TRBV18 NA NA TGTGCCAGCTCACCCAGGGAAGGTGAAAAACTGTTTTTT CASSPREGEKLFF
TRBJ2-2 TRBV7-9 NA NA TGTGCCAGCAGCTTACGGCGTCTAGTGGCCGGGGAGCTGTTTTTT CASSLRRLVAGELFF
TRBJ1-1 TRBV11-2 NA once TGTGCCAGCAGCTTAGATCGGGGGACTGAAGCTTTCTTT CASSLDRGTEAFF
TRBJ2-5 TRBV4-1 NA NA TGCGCCAGCAGCCAAGGTCGGGGAGAAGAGACCCAGTACTTC CASSQGRGEETQYF
TRBJ1-6 TRBV7-9 TRBD1 few TGTGCCAGCAGCGTTGACAGGGGAAGCTCCTATAATTCACCCCTCCACTTT CASSVDRGSSYNSPLHF
TRBJ2-1 TRBV5-1 NA NA TGCGCCAGCAGCTTGGATGTGACTAATAACAATGAGCAGTTCTTC CASSLDVTNNNEQFF
TRBJ1-2 TRBV7-9 TRBD1 once TGTGCCAGCAGCCACCCGGTGGCAGGGGGCTTGGGGGGCTACACCTTC CASSHPVAGGLGGYTF
TRBJ2-3 TRBV5-8 NA NA TGTGCCAGCACCATTGGACAGAGAGCCCAAGATACGCAGTATTTT CASTIGQRAQDTQYF
TRBJ2-3 TRBV10-3 TRBD1 NA TGTGCCATCAGTGAATGGACAGGGGGCAGGGGAGATACGCAGTATTTT CAISEWTGGRGDTQYF
TRBJ1-4 TRBV23-1 TRBD1 NA TGCGCCAGCAGCCCAGGACAGGGAGAAAAACTGTTTTTT CASSPGQGEKLFF
TRBJ2-2 TRBV30 TRBD2 NA TGCGGGAGGCGGGACACCGGGGAGCTGTTTTTT CGRRDTGELFF
TRBJ2-5 TRBV5-3 TRBD2 once TGTGCCAGAAGCACCCCCGTCCTAGCGGAGCAAGAGACCCAGTACTTC CARSTPVLAEQETQYF
TRBJ2-5 TRBV4-1 NA NA TGCGCCAGCAGCTTGGGCGGGGCGCTGGAGACCCAGTACTTC CASSLGGALETQYF
TRBJ1-6 TRBV2 NA NA TGTGCCATCACGAGACAGAGCTCCTATAATTCACCCCTCCACTTT CAITRQSSYNSPLHF
TRBJ1-5 TRBV18 NA NA TGTGCCAGCTCATGGTCAGGGCATAGCAATCAGCCCCAGCATTTT CASSWSGHSNQPQHF
TRBJ2-7 TRBV19 NA NA TGTGCCAGTAGTCCAAGGGGTGGTTCCTACGAGCAGTACTTC CASSPRGGSYEQYF
TRBJ1-6 TRBV19 TRBD1 NA TGTGCCAGTAGTATCGGACAGGGGGCGCGGGGATCACCCCTCCACTTT CASSIGQGARGSPLHF
TRBJ2-7 TRBV7-9 TRBD1 NA TGTGCCAGCAGCCGGACAGGGGGCCTCTACGAGCAGTACTTC CASSRTGGLYEQYF
TRBJ2-5 TRBV5-4 NA NA TGTGCCAGCAGCTTTTTGACTGGAGAGACCCAGTACTTC CASSFLTGETQYF
TRBJ2-2 TRBV7-6 TRBD2 few TGTGCCAGCAGCTTAAAAGCGGGAGTCGGCGGGGAGCTGTTTTTT CASSLKAGVGGELFF
TRBJ1-4 TRBV2 TRBD1 NA TGTGCCAGCACCGCACAGGGGGTTGCAACTAATGAAAAACTGTTTTTT CASTAQGVATNEKLFF
TRBJ2-4 TRBV7-9 NA NA TGTGCCAGCAGCTTACCGGGACAACGAAACATTCAGTACTTC CASSLPGQRNIQYF
TRBJ2-2 TRBV11-3 TRBD2 NA TGTGCCAGCAGCCCCAGCGGGAGGGGGACCGGGGAGCTGTTTTTT CASSPSGRGTGELFF
TRBJ1-3 TRBV7-2 NA NA TGTGCCAGCAGCTCCGTAATCTCTCTCTCTGGAAACACCATATATTTT CASSSVISLSGNTIYF
TRBJ1-4 TRBV2 TRBD1 few TGTGCCAGCAGTGGGGTGAGAGGGGGCATCACTAATGAAAAACTGTTTTTT CASSGVRGGITNEKLFF
TRBJ1-4 TRBV6-6 TRBD1 NA TGTGCCAGCAGTCCGGGACAGGGGTTTGAAAAACTGTTTTTT CASSPGQGFEKLFF
TRBJ2-3 TRBV5-1 TRBD1 NA TGCGCCAGCAGCTTGGTGTGGACAGGACCAATTAATTCAGATACGCAGTATTTT CASSLVWTGPINSDTQYF
TRBJ1-1 TRBV3-1/TRBV3-2 NA NA TGTGCCAGCAGCCAAGTGGCCAGGGGTAACACTGAAGCTTTCTTT CASSQVARGNTEAFF
TRBJ1-3 TRBV7-2 NA NA TGTGCCAGCAGCTTTAGCAGCTTTGATGGAAGGCTCGGAAACACCATATATTTT CASSFSSFDGRLGNTIYF
TRBJ2-3 TRBV24-1 TRBD1 NA TGTGCCACCAGTGAGGCCACGGGACAGGACACAGATACGCAGTATTTT CATSEATGQDTDTQYF
TRBJ1-1 TRBV11-1 TRBD1 NA TGTGCCAGCAGCCACGGGACAGGGACGTGGGGCACTGAAGCTTTCTTT CASSHGTGTWGTEAFF
TRBJ1-1 TRBV29-1 NA NA TGCAGCGTTGAAGTCCGTACCGGGACTGAAGCTTTCTTT CSVEVRTGTEAFF
TRBJ1-1 TRBV19 TRBD1 few TGTGCCAGTAGTAACCAGCCCACAGGGGACACTGAAGCTTTCTTT CASSNQPTGDTEAFF